This note documents a single T cell receptor beta chain sequence. Trimming cost V 3 bases and J 4 bases, with 5 bases left between them. CDR3 length: 12 residues. Germline CDR1 is KGHSH and CDR2 is LQKENI. The entry originates in a study of PD-L1 blockade in urothelial cancer. About the research overall: About 90% of the roughly 30 patients were men whose urothelial cancer was bladder-origin. Patients had received 0 to 3 prior chemotherapy regimens.

Time point noted: pretreatment peripheral blood. Sample numbers ranged from 1 to 8 per patient, encompassing pretreatment and on-treatment collections. Assay used: immunoSEQ multiplex PCR; TCRdb lists only in-frame clones, some missing. The sample lists around 68,000 clones; 75% to 90% were seen once. The material sequenced was PBMCs, taken around atezolizumab (anti-PD-L1) treatment. The TCR sequence derives from a man aged 65 to 79 with urothelial cancer. The V gene is TRBV18, the J gene TRBJ2-3; D not resolved. CDR3 residues: CASSPGADTQYF. The CDR3 DNA follows: TGTGCCAGCTCACCCGGAGCAGATACGCAGTATTTT.